This T cell receptor (beta chain) was recorded in a study of shared clonotypes between healthy human individuals. Generated by immunoSEQ multiplex PCR, the TCRdb table keeps only in-frame clones and is missing some. This table holds about 380,000 clones, around 96% found once. As regards this clone: Distinct nucleotide sequences in the sample also encode this CDR3.

The sequence derives from a man under 40 in good health. Sequencing input: memory CD8+ T cells sorted from blood. Subset reported: CD45RO+ cells pooled with CCR7-negative TemRA cells.

CDR3: CASSGQNTGELFF. The CDR3 bases are TGTGCCAGCTCGGGACAGAACACCGGGGAGCTGTTTTTT. V gene TRBV2 combines with J gene TRBJ2-2; D possibly corresponds to TRBD1 (6 bases). The germline CDR1 and CDR2 sequences are SNHLY and FYNNEI. CDR3 length: 13 amino acids. Deletions cut 8 bases from V and 1 base from J, with 8 bases between.